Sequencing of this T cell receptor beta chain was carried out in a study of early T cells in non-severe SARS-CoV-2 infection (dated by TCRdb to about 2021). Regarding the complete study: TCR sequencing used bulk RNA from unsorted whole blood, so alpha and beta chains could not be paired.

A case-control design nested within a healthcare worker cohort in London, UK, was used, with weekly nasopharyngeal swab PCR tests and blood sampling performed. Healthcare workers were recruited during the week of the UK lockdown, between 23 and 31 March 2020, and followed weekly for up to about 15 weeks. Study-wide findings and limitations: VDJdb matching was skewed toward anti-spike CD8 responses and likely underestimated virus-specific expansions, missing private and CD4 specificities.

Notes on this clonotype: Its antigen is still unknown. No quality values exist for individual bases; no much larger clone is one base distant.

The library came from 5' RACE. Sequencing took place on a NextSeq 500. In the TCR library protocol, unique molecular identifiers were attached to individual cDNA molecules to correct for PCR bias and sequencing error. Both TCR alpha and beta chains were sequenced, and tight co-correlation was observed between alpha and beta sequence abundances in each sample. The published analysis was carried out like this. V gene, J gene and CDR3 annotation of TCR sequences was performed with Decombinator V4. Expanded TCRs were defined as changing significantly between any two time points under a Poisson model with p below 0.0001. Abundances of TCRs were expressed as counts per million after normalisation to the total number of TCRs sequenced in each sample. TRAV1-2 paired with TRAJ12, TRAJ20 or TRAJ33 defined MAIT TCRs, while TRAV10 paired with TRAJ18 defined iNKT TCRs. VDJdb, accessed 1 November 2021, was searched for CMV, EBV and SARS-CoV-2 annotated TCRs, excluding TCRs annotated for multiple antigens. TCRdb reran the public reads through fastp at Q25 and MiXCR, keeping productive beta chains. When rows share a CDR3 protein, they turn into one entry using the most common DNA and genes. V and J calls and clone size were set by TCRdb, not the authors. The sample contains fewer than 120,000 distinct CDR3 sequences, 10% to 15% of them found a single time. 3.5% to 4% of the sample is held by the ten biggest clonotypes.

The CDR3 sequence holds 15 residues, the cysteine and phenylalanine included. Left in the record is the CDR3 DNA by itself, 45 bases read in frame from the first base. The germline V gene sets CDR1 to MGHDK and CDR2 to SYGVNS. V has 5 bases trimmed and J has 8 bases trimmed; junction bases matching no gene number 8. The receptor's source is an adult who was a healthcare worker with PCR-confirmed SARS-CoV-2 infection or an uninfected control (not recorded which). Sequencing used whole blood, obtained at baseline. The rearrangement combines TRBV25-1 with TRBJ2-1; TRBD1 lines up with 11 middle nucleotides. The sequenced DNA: TGTGCCAGCAGTCCCTGGGACAGGGGGGACGATGAGCAGTTCTTC. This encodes CASSPWDRGDDEQFF.